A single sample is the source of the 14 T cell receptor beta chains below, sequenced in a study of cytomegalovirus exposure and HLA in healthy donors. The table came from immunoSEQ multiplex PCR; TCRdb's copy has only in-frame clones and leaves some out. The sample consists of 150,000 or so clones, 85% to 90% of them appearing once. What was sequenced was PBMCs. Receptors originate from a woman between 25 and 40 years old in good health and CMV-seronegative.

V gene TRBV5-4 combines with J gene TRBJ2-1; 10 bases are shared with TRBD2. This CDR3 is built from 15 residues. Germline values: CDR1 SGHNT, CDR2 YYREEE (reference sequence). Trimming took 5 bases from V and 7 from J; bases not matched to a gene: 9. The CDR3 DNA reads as TGTGCCAGCAGTTTCCAGCGGGGGGGCCTTAATGAGCAGTTCTTC. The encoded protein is CASSFQRGGLNEQFF.

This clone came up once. CDR3 coding DNA: TGTGCCAGCAGTGAACGGGTTTGGTTAGGGGTCGAGCAGTACTTC. Its protein product is CASSERVWLGVEQYF. This chain connects TRBV6-1 to TRBJ2-7; D possibly corresponds to TRBD1 (5 bases). CDR1 is MNHNS, CDR2 SASEGT, per germline. The ends were cut back, 2 bases at V and 6 bases at J, with 17 bases in the middle. The CDR3 is 15 amino acids.

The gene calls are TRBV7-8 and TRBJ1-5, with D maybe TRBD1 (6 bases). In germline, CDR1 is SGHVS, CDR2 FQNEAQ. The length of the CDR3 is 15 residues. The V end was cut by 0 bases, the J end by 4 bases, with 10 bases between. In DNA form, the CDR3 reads TGTGCCAGCAGCTTAGCCAGGGACAAAAATCAGCCCCAGCATTTT. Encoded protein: CASSLARDKNQPQHF.

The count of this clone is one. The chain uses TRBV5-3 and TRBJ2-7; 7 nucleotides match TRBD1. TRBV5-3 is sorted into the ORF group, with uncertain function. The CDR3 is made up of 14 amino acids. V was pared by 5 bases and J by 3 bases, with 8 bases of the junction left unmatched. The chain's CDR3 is CARRYDRVRYEQYF. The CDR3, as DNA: TGTGCCAGAAGGTACGACAGGGTTCGCTACGAGCAGTACTTC.

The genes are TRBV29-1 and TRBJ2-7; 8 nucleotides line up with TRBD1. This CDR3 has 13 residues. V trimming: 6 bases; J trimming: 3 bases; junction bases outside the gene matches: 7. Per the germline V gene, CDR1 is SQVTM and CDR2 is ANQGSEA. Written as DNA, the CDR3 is TGCAGCGTCGCACAGGGGGACGGCTACGAGCAGTACTTC. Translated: CSVAQGDGYEQYF.

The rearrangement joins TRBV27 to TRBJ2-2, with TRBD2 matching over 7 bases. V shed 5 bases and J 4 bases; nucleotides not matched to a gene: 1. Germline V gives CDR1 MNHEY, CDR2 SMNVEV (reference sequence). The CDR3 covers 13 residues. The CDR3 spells CASSGRGTGELFF. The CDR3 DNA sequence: TGTGCCAGCAGTGGGAGGGGCACCGGGGAGCTGTTTTTT.

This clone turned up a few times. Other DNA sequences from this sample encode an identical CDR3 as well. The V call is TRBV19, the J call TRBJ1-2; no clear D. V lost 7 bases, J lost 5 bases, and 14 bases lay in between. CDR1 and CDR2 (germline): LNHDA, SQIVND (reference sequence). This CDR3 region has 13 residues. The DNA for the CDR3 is TGTGCCAGTACTCGGGGTGGACTATATGGCTACACCTTC. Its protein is CASTRGGLYGYTF.

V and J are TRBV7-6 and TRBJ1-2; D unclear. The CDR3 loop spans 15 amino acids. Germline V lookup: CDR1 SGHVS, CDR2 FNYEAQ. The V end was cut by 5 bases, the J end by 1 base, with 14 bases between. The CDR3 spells CASSPLPEFNYGYTF. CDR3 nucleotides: TGTGCCAGCAGCCCCCTGCCGGAGTTTAACTATGGCTACACCTTC.

CDR3 protein: CSVEDGAQRDYNEQFF. The CDR3 bases are TGCAGCGTTGAAGATGGGGCACAGCGGGACTACAATGAGCAGTTCTTC. The rearrangement uses TRBV29-1 and TRBJ2-1, with 7 bases lining up with TRBD2. The CDR3 extends over 16 amino acids. The germline V gene has CDR1 SQVTM and CDR2 ANQGSEA. The V segment lost 0 bases and the J segment 3 bases; nucleotides outside the gene matches: 8.

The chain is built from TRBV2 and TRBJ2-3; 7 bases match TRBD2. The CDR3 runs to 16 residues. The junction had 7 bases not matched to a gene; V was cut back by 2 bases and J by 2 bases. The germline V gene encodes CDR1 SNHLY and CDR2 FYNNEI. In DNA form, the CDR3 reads TGTGCCAGCAGTGAAATCGGACTAGATCTCACAGATACGCAGTATTTT. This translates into CASSEIGLDLTDTQYF.

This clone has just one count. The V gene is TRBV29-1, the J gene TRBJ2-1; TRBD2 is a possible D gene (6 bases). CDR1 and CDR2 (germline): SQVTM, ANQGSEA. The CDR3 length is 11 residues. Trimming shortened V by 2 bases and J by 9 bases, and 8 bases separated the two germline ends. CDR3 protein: CSVETRGEQFF. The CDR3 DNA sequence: TGCAGCGTTGAAACGCGGGGTGAGCAGTTCTTC.

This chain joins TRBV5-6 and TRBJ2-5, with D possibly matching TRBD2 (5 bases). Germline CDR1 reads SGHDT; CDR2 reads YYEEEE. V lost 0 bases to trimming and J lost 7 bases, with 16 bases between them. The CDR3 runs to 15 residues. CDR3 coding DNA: TGTGCCAGCAGCTTGGAAACTAGAGCAGGAGGGACCCAGTACTTC. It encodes CASSLETRAGGTQYF.

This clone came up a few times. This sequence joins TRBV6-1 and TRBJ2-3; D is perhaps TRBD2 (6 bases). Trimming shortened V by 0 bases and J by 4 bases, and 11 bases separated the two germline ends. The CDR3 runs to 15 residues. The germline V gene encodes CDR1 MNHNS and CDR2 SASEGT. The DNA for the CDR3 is TGTGCCAGCAGTGAAGCCAATAGCGGCCCAGATACGCAGTATTTT. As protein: CASSEANSGPDTQYF.

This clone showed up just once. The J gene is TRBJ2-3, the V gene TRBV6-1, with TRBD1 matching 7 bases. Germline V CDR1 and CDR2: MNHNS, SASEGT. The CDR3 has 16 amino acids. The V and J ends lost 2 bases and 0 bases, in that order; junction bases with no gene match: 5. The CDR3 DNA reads TGTGCCAGCAGTGAAAGGGGGACAGTTAGCACAGATACGCAGTATTTT. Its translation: CASSERGTVSTDTQYF.